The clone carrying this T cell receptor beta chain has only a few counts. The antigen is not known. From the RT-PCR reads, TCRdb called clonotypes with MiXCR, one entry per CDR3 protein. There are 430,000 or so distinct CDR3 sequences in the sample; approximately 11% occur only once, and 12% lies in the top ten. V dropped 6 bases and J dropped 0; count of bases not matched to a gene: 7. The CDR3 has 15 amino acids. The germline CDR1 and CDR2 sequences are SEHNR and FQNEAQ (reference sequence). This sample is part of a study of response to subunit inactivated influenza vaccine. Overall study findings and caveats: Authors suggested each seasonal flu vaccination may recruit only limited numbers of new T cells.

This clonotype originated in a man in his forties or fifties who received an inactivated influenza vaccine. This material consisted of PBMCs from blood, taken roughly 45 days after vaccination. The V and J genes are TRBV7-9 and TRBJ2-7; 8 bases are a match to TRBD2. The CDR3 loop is CASRGAGESSYEQYF. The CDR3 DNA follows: TGTGCCAGCAGGGGAGCGGGAGAAAGCTCCTACGAGCAGTACTTC. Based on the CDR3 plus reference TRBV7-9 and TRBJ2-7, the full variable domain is DTGVSQNPRHKITKRGQNVTFRCDPISEHNRLYWYRQTLGQGPEFLTYFQNEAQLEKSRLLSDRFSAERPKGSFSTLEIQRTEQGDSAMYLCASRGAGESSYEQYFGPGTRLTVT.